The 12 T cell receptor beta chains below all came from one sample that was sequenced in a study of blood T cell repertoires in COVID-19. The table came from immunoSEQ multiplex PCR; TCRdb's copy has only in-frame clones and leaves some out. This sample has approximately 90,000 clones, with around 86% found just once. Sequenced sample: peripheral blood. The receptors derive from a woman in her 70s with acute or convalescent COVID-19.

This chain joins TRBV6-5 and TRBJ1-6, with TRBD1 as a possible D gene (5 bases). Trimming pared 3 bases from V and 5 bases from J, leaving 8 bases between. Germline V gene lookup returns CDR1 MNHEY and CDR2 SVGAGI. There are 14 residues in the CDR3. The CDR3 reads CASSYDRDNSPLHF. The CDR3 bases are TGTGCCAGCAGTTATGACAGAGATAATTCACCCCTCCACTTT.

The chain couples TRBV5-6 to TRBJ2-3; no definite D call. V lost 2 bases to trimming and J lost 3 bases, with 7 bases between them. From germline, CDR1 is SGHDT and CDR2 YYEEEE. CDR3 length equals 13 residues. CDR3 region: CASSFRITDTQYF. The CDR3 DNA reads TGTGCCAGCAGCTTTAGAATAACAGATACGCAGTATTTT.

This clone came up many times. V and J are TRBV6-5 and TRBJ2-1; 8 bases map to TRBD2. The CDR3 is made up of 15 amino acids. Germline lookup yields CDR1 MNHEY and CDR2 SVGAGI. Trimming removed 5 bases from V and 1 base from J; junction bases left unmatched: 4. The DNA for the CDR3 is TGTGCCAGCAGTAAGGTAGCGGGGTCCTACAATGAGCAGTTCTTC. It codes for CASSKVAGSYNEQFF.

This chain joins TRBV5-1 and TRBJ2-2; the match to TRBD2 covers 11 bases. Trimming at V came to 4 bases and at J to 6 bases, leaving 11 bases not matched to a gene. The CDR3 extends over 17 amino acids. Germline V gives CDR1 SGHRS, CDR2 YFSETQ. CDR3 bases: TGCGCCAGCAGCCCGAGGACCTCTAGCGGGGGGTCCGGGGAGCTGTTTTTT. Translated, it gives CASSPRTSSGGSGELFF. Together with reference TRBV5-1 and TRBJ2-2, the CDR3 gives the full variable domain: KAGVTQTPRYLIKTRGQQVTLSCSPISGHRSVSWYQQTPGQGLQFLFEYFSETQRNKGNFPGRFSGRQFSNSRSEMNVSTLELGDSALYLCASSPRTSSGGSGELFFGEGSRLTVL.

This clone was observed once. J is TRBJ1-4 and V is TRBV3-1 (or the pseudogene TRBV3-2); D is unclear. The V gene lost 1 base and the J gene lost 5 bases, with 11 bases spanning the gap. This CDR3 is built from 15 residues. Germline V CDR1 and CDR2: LGHDT, YNNKEL (reference sequence). CDR3 region: CASSQARVGNEKLFF. CDR3 sequence (DNA): TGTGCCAGCAGCCAAGCGAGGGTGGGAAATGAAAAACTGTTTTTT.

The V gene is TRBV9, the J gene TRBJ2-1; 10 nucleotides agree with TRBD2. Trimming cost V 4 bases and J 10 bases; bases outside gene matches: 14. This CDR3 is 16 amino acids long. The V gene's germline CDR1 is SGDLS and CDR2 YYNGEE. The CDR3 here is CASSPGAVAGGIEQFF. CDR3 nucleotides: TGTGCCAGCAGCCCCGGGGCGGTAGCGGGAGGCATAGAGCAGTTCTTC. Looking up the rest from reference TRBV9 and TRBJ2-1 gives the full variable domain: DSGVTQTPKHLITATGQRVTLRCSPRSGDLSVYWYQQSLDQGLQFLIQYYNGEERAKGNILERFSAQQFPDLHSELNLSSLELGDSALYFCASSPGAVAGGIEQFFGPGTRLTVL.

This rearrangement joins TRBV19 to TRBJ1-5; D remains ambiguous. Deletions cut 8 bases from V and 11 bases from J, with 19 bases between. Germline V gene sequence: CDR1 LNHDA, CDR2 SQIVND (reference sequence). This CDR3 contains 13 residues. CDR3 coding DNA: TGTGCCAGTGCCGAACCTCTTTCGCCGGCCCAGCATTTT. Amino acid sequence: CASAEPLSPAQHF. The entire variable domain, with the rest obtained from reference TRBV19 and TRBJ1-5, is as follows: DGGITQSPKYLFRKEGQNVTLSCEQNLNHDAMYWYRQDPGQGLRLIYYSQIVNDFQKGDIAEGYSVSREKKESFPLTVTSAQKNPTAFYLCASAEPLSPAQHFGDGTRLSIL.

The gene calls are TRBV5-4 and TRBJ1-5; TRBD1 is a possible D gene (6 bases). From germline, CDR1 is SGHNT and CDR2 YYREEE (reference sequence). Trimming left V 4 bases short and J 7 bases short, with 12 bases between. CDR3 size: 13 residues. The CDR3 loop is CASSREQGQPQHF. The CDR3 nucleotides read TGTGCCAGCAGCCGGGAACAGGGACAGCCCCAGCATTTT.

For this clone: An end of the junction does not agree with germline; a read error may underlie this. This chain joins TRBV19 and TRBJ1-1; possibly TRBD1 for D (5 bases). This CDR3 comprises 14 residues. Germline lookup yields CDR1 LNHDA and CDR2 SQIVND (reference sequence). This CDR3 is CASSIQGLKTEAFF. The CDR3 nucleotides read TGTGCCAGTAGTATCCAGGGTTTGAAAACTGAAGCTTTCTTT. The full variable domain, with the rest looked up from reference TRBV19 and TRBJ1-1, is DGGITQSPKYLFRKEGQNVTLSCEQNLNHDAMYWYRQDPGQGLRLIYYSQIVNDFQKGDIAEGYSVSREKKESFPLTVTSAQKNPTAFYLCASSIQGLKTEAFFGQGTRLTVV.

This chain links TRBV7-9 with TRBJ1-1, with 7 bases lining up with TRBD1. Germline CDR1 SEHNR, CDR2 FQNEAQ (reference sequence). The V gene end was trimmed by 8 bases and the J gene end by 0 bases; junction bases not matched to a gene: 9. The CDR3 sequence is 15 residues long. CDR3 region: CASAGGDRMNTEAFF. In DNA, the CDR3 is TGTGCCAGCGCAGGAGGGGACAGAATGAACACTGAAGCTTTCTTT.

V usage is TRBV7-2 and J usage is TRBJ2-1; 9 bases agree with TRBD2. This CDR3 region has 16 residues. V lost 5 bases, J lost 8 bases, and 13 bases stayed unmatched. Germline V lookup: CDR1 SGHTA, CDR2 FQGNSA. The CDR3 coding sequence is TGTGCCAGCAGCCTAAAAACCGGGACTAGCTTATATGAGCAGTTCTTC. As protein: CASSLKTGTSLYEQFF.

This clone showed up just once. This rearrangement joins TRBV23-1 to TRBJ2-1; 7 positions agree with TRBD2. TRBV23-1 is labeled an ORF, and its function is uncertain. V shed 6 bases and J 5 bases; nucleotides not matched to a gene: 16. CDR3 length equals 17 residues. The CDR3 spells CASSPLRLATMHNEQFF. CDR3 coding DNA: TGCGCCAGCAGCCCACTCCGACTAGCAACAATGCACAATGAGCAGTTCTTC.